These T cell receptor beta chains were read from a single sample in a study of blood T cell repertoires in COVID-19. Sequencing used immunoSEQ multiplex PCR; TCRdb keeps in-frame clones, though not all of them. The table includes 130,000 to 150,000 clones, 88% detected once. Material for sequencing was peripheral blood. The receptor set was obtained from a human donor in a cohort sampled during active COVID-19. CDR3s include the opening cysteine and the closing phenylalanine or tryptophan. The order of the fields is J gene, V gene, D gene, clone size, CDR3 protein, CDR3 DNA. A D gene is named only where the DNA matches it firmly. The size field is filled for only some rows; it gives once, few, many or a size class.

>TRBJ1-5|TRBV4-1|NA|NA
CASSQNEQVRGQPQHF
TGCGCCAGCAGCCAGAATGAACAGGTGCGAGGTCAGCCCCAGCATTTT
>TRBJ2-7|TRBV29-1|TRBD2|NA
CSVASSGGKNVYEQYF
TGCAGCGTTGCCTCTAGCGGGGGGAAGAATGTGTACGAGCAGTACTTC
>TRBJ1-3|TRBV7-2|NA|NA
CASSFAQTGNTIYF
TGTGCCAGCAGCTTTGCCCAGACTGGAAACACCATATATTTT
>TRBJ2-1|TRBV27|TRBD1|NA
CASSFKTGGAYNEQFF
TGTGCCAGCAGTTTTAAGACAGGGGGCGCGTACAATGAGCAGTTCTTC
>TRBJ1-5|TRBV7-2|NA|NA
CASSPLMNPGQPQHF
TGTGCCAGCAGCCCCCTTATGAATCCGGGGCAGCCCCAGCATTTT
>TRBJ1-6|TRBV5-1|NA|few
CASSSTRGGNSPLHF
TGCGCCAGCAGCTCCACCAGGGGTGGAAATTCACCCCTCCACTTT
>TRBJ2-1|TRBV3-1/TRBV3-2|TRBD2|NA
CASSHRTSGRIRSYNEQFF
TGTGCCAGCAGCCACCGGACTAGCGGGAGGATTAGGTCCTACAATGAGCAGTTCTTC
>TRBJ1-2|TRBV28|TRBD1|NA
CASSSGTASNYGYTF
TGTGCCAGCAGTTCCGGGACAGCTTCTAACTATGGCTACACCTTC
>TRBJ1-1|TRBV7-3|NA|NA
CASSAQVNTEAFF
TGTGCCAGCAGTGCCCAGGTGAACACTGAAGCTTTCTTT
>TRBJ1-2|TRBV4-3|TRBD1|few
CASSQGQGRPYGYTF
TGCGCCAGCAGCCAAGGACAGGGGCGACCCTATGGCTACACCTTC
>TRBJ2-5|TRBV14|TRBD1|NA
CASSPGTGVGTQYF
TGTGCCAGCAGCCCCGGGACAGGGGTTGGGACCCAGTACTTC
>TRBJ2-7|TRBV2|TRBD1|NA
CASSHRTGSYEQYF
TGTGCCAGCAGTCATCGGACAGGCTCCTACGAGCAGTACTTC
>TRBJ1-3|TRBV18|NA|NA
CASSTTGSSSGNTIYF
TGTGCCAGCTCAACTACAGGGAGTTCCTCTGGAAACACCATATATTTT
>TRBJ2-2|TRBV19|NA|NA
CASSISPGTNTGELFF
TGTGCCAGTAGTATTTCGCCAGGCACGAACACCGGGGAGCTGTTTTTT
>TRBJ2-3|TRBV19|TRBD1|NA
CASTNQGARTDTQYF
TGTGCCAGTACCAACCAGGGGGCGAGGACAGATACGCAGTATTTT
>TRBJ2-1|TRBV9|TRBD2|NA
CASSVASETSVNNEQFF
TGTGCCAGCAGCGTAGCTTCTGAGACTAGCGTGAACAATGAGCAGTTCTTC
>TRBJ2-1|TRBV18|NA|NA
CASSSFGTSSYNEQFF
TGTGCCAGCTCGTCATTCGGGACAAGCTCCTACAATGAGCAGTTCTTC